Below are 30 T cell receptor beta chains sequenced from a single sample in a study of blood T cell repertoires in COVID-19. Clones were read by immunoSEQ multiplex PCR, and TCRdb kept only the in-frame ones, dropping some. The table records 250,000 or so clones, about four fifths of them present only once. The sequenced material came from PBMCs or T cells enriched from blood (not recorded which). Receptors originate from a woman aged 35 to 49 who had been exposed to COVID-19.

The gene calls are TRBV5-1 and TRBJ2-1; 14 bases are a match to TRBD2. Germline CDR1 and CDR2: SGHRS and YFSETQ. This CDR3 contains 14 residues. Trimming at V came to 5 bases and at J to 8 bases, leaving 3 bases not matched to a gene. CDR3 loop: CASRGTSGGDEQFF. In DNA, the CDR3 is TGCGCCAGCAGAGGGACTAGCGGGGGTGATGAGCAGTTCTTC. The full variable domain, with the rest looked up from reference TRBV5-1 and TRBJ2-1, is KAGVTQTPRYLIKTRGQQVTLSCSPISGHRSVSWYQQTPGQGLQFLFEYFSETQRNKGNFPGRFSGRQFSNSRSEMNVSTLELGDSALYLCASRGTSGGDEQFFGPGTRLTVL.

This chain joins TRBV4-2 and TRBJ1-4; a weak D match, TRBD1 (5 bases). Trimming removed 5 bases from V and 5 bases from J, with 9 bases in between. CDR1 LGHNA and CDR2 YNFKEQ come from the germline V gene. CDR3 length: 13 amino acids. CDR3 loop: CASSWGENEKLFF. DNA for the CDR3: TGTGCCAGCAGCTGGGGGGAGAATGAAAAACTGTTTTTT.

J is TRBJ2-3 and V is TRBV3-1 (or the pseudogene TRBV3-2); 11 bases align to TRBD2. J was trimmed by 5 bases and V by 4 bases; bases with no gene match: 11. Germline lookup yields CDR1 LGHDT and CDR2 YNNKEL (reference sequence). The CDR3 totals 17 residues. The chain's CDR3 is CASSPRYSGGGKDTQYF. The CDR3 DNA is TGTGCCAGCAGCCCTAGATATAGCGGGGGGGGGAAAGATACGCAGTATTTT.

This chain links TRBV18 with TRBJ1-1, with 10 positions matching TRBD1. This CDR3 is built from 17 residues. V was pared by 5 bases and J by 1 base, with 10 bases of the junction left unmatched. The germline V gene encodes CDR1 KGHSH and CDR2 LQKENI. The CDR3 is CASSVLRGQGGNTEAFF. The DNA for the CDR3 is TGTGCCAGCTCAGTCTTACGTGGACAGGGGGGGAACACTGAAGCTTTCTTT.

The rearrangement joins TRBV19 to TRBJ1-3; D gene unclear. V was clipped by 10 bases and J by 0 bases, with 16 bases between them. CDR1 LNHDA and CDR2 SQIVND come from the germline V gene (reference sequence). The CDR3 is 15 residues long. The CDR3 region has the DNA TGTGCCACCCACTCACCGGACTTCTCTGGAAACACCATATATTTT. This codes for CATHSPDFSGNTIYF. Full variable domain (remainder filled in from reference TRBV19 and TRBJ1-3): DGGITQSPKYLFRKEGQNVTLSCEQNLNHDAMYWYRQDPGQGLRLIYYSQIVNDFQKGDIAEGYSVSREKKESFPLTVTSAQKNPTAFYLCATHSPDFSGNTIYFGEGSWLTVV.

This chain connects TRBV3-1 (or the pseudogene TRBV3-2) to TRBJ1-1; no clear D gene. The CDR3 has 11 residues. V was pared by 6 bases and J by 7 bases, with 9 bases between. CDR1 and CDR2 from the germline V gene are LGHDT and YNNKEL (reference sequence). The CDR3 DNA reads as TGTGCCAGCAGTCTCGGGAGTGAAGCTTTCTTT. This encodes CASSLGSEAFF.

Comment on this clone: Other nucleotide sequences in the sample specify the same CDR3. This chain joins TRBV9 and TRBJ2-5; D might be TRBD2 (5 bases). V lost 0 bases to trimming and J lost 2 bases, with 14 bases between them. From germline, CDR1 is SGDLS and CDR2 YYNGEE. The CDR3 length is 16 residues. In nucleotides, the CDR3 is TGTGCCAGCAGCGTAGACCCGGGCGGAGGTCAAGAGACCCAGTACTTC. Translated, it gives CASSVDPGGGQETQYF.

The chain recombines TRBV5-3 with TRBJ2-3; no firm D call. TRBV5-3 is reported as an ORF; its role is uncertain. The CDR3 consists of 14 residues. V lost 0 bases and J lost 12, with 17 bases in between. CDR3 sequence: CARSLGQYYTDQYF. The CDR3 DNA follows: TGTGCCAGAAGCTTGGGGCAGTATTACACAGATCAGTATTTT.

This clone was observed a handful of times. The chain is built from TRBV6-5 and TRBJ2-7; D gene uncertain. Trimming left V 6 bases short and J 0 bases short, with 15 bases between. The CDR3 sequence is 15 residues long. Germline loops: CDR1 MNHEY, CDR2 SVGAGI. CDR3 sequence reads: CASRKDWSSSYEQYF. DNA of the CDR3: TGTGCCAGCAGAAAAGACTGGTCGAGCTCCTACGAGCAGTACTTC.

The V gene is TRBV4-1, the J gene TRBJ1-2, with TRBD1 matching over 8 bases. V gave up 2 bases and J gave up 5 bases; unmatched junction bases: 4. The CDR3 runs to 14 residues. Germline V gives CDR1 MGHRA, CDR2 YSYEKL. The CDR3 loop reads CASSQLDRDYGYTF. CDR3 sequence (DNA): TGCGCCAGCAGCCAACTGGACAGGGATTATGGCTACACCTTC.

The V call is TRBV30, the J call TRBJ2-7; D is possibly TRBD1 (6 bases). This CDR3 has 13 amino acids. With 2 bases removed from V and 11 bases from J, the gap between germline ends came to 19 bases. Germline loops: CDR1 GTSNPN, CDR2 SVGIG (reference sequence). The chain's CDR3 is CAWSKAEGGSKYF. The CDR3, as DNA: TGTGCCTGGAGTAAGGCTGAAGGGGGTTCGAAGTACTTC.

This chain joins TRBV4-1 and TRBJ1-1; no clear D. Germline V gene sequence: CDR1 MGHRA, CDR2 YSYEKL. Trimming shortened V by 6 bases and J by 1 base, and 12 bases separated the two germline ends. The CDR3 is made up of 14 amino acids. The CDR3 is CASSPPSPNTEAFF. In nucleotides, the CDR3 is TGCGCCAGCAGTCCCCCGAGTCCGAACACTGAAGCTTTCTTT.

The chain combines TRBV5-6 with TRBJ1-6, with D perhaps matching TRBD1 (6 bases). This CDR3 contains 13 residues. Trimming stripped 5 bases from V and 10 bases from J, with 13 bases between. Germline V gene sequence: CDR1 SGHDT, CDR2 YYEEEE. CDR3 DNA: TGTGCCAGCAGGGAAGAACAGGGCTCACCCCTCCACTTT. It translates to CASREEQGSPLHF.

This clone came up once. V gene TRBV28 combines with J gene TRBJ1-5, with TRBD1 identical over 9 bases. Germline-derived CDR1 and CDR2 are MDHEN and SYDVKM. The V segment lost 6 bases and the J segment 0 bases; nucleotides outside the gene matches: 3. The CDR3 contains 15 residues. DNA of the CDR3: TGTGCCAGCAGGGGGGACAGGGATAGCAATCAGCCCCAGCATTTT. This translates into CASRGDRDSNQPQHF.

The sample holds one count of this clone. The V gene is TRBV7-2, the J gene TRBJ2-7; TRBD2 agrees at 13 bases. Trimming removed 0 bases from V and 4 bases from J; junction bases left unmatched: 6. The CDR3 extends over 17 amino acids. Germline V gives CDR1 SGHTA, CDR2 FQGNSA. CDR3 sequence: CASSLAGLAGDPYEQYF. For the CDR3, the DNA is TGTGCCAGCAGCTTAGCAGGACTAGCGGGGGACCCATACGAGCAGTACTTC.

The rearrangement joins TRBV3-1 (or the pseudogene TRBV3-2) to TRBJ1-2, with a weak D call TRBD1 (5 bases). The CDR3 sequence is 18 residues long. Germline lookup yields CDR1 LGHDT and CDR2 YNNKEL (reference sequence). Trimming took off 1 base at V and 0 bases at J, with 18 bases between the two ends. For the CDR3, the DNA is TGTGCCAGCAGCCAAGTTCTGCCAGGGCGGGATGCTAACTATGGCTACACCTTC. Encoded protein: CASSQVLPGRDANYGYTF.

Note on this clone: Other DNA sequences in the sample encode the same CDR3. The genes are TRBV6-5 and TRBJ1-1; unclear D gene. Trimming stripped 7 bases from V and 0 bases from J, with 3 bases between. The CDR3 runs 11 residues. Germline loops: CDR1 MNHEY, CDR2 SVGAGI. The CDR3 sequence: CASTMNTEAFF. In nucleotides, the CDR3 is TGTGCCAGCACAATGAACACTGAAGCTTTCTTT.

The gene calls are TRBV6-1 and TRBJ1-6; D may be TRBD1 (6 bases). V was pared by 3 bases and J by 10 bases, with 16 bases between. The germline V gene encodes CDR1 MNHNS and CDR2 SASEGT. There are 15 residues in the CDR3. The CDR3 DNA reads TGTGCCAGCAGTGATATGGGGCAGGGGCACTCACCCCTCCACTTT. Protein: CASSDMGQGHSPLHF.

V gene TRBV6-1 combines with J gene TRBJ1-2; tentative D call: TRBD1 (6 bases). The germline gives CDR1 MNHNS, CDR2 SASEGT. V lost 3 bases, J lost 1 base, and 9 bases lay in between. This CDR3 has 14 residues. The CDR3 DNA follows: TGTGCCAGCAGTGACAGGGGTCTTAACTATGGCTACACCTTC. As protein: CASSDRGLNYGYTF.

The chain has TRBV7-2 and TRBJ2-2; 8 nucleotides agree with TRBD1. The CDR3 has 14 amino acids. Per the germline V gene, CDR1 is SGHTA and CDR2 is FQGNSA. V shed 5 bases and J 4 bases; nucleotides not matched to a gene: 3. The DNA for the CDR3 is TGTGCCAGCAGCGCACAGGGGGGCACCGGGGAGCTGTTTTTT. As protein: CASSAQGGTGELFF. Full variable domain (outside the CDR3, taken from reference TRBV7-2 and TRBJ2-2): GAGVSQSPSNKVTEKGKDVELRCDPISGHTALYWYRQSLGQGLEFLIYFQGNSAPDKSGLPSDRFSAERTGGSVSTLTIQRTQQEDSAVYLCASSAQGGTGELFFGEGSRLTVL.

The sample holds one count of this clone. The chain joins TRBV7-9 to TRBJ1-1, with D maybe TRBD1 (6 bases). CDR3 length: 17 amino acids. CDR1 and CDR2 from the germline V gene are SEHNR and FQNEAQ (reference sequence). V lost 5 bases to trimming and J lost 1 base, with 20 bases between them. The CDR3 sequence is CASSPPRGTNTNTEAFF. CDR3 DNA sequence: TGTGCCAGCAGCCCACCACGAGGGACAAATACGAACACTGAAGCTTTCTTT.

V usage is TRBV5-1 and J usage is TRBJ2-1, with D unresolved. The CDR3 spans 13 residues. Germline CDR1 is SGHRS and CDR2 is YFSETQ. The ends were cut back, 5 bases at V and 9 bases at J, with 15 bases in the middle. The CDR3 loop reads CASRPNTFGEQFF. CDR3 in DNA: TGCGCCAGCAGGCCGAATACTTTCGGTGAGCAGTTCTTC.

The chain carries TRBV28 and TRBJ1-2; D unresolved. V shed 4 bases and J shed 5 bases, with 14 bases lying between them. Germline V gives CDR1 MDHEN, CDR2 SYDVKM. The CDR3 length is 14 residues. DNA of the CDR3: TGTGCCAGCAGTTCACCGAAGAGAGAGTATGGCTACACCTTC. Translating it yields CASSSPKREYGYTF.

J is TRBJ1-1 and V is TRBV5-1; a weak D match, TRBD1 (6 bases). The CDR3 extends over 14 amino acids. V was shortened by 4 bases and J by 4 bases, with 14 bases between the two germline ends. CDR1 and CDR2 (germline): SGHRS, YFSETQ. The CDR3 sequence is CASSLDEGGTEAFF. The DNA for the CDR3 is TGCGCCAGCAGCCTAGATGAAGGGGGCACTGAAGCTTTCTTT.

This chain joins TRBV14 and TRBJ1-2, with D possibly being TRBD1 (6 bases). The CDR3 is made up of 13 amino acids. Between the trimmed V and J ends, which lost 4 bases and 4 bases, there was a span of 10 bases. The germline gives CDR1 SGHDN, CDR2 FVKESK. The CDR3 nucleotides are TGTGCCAGCAGCCCCCAACAGGGCTATGGCTACACCTTC. It specifies CASSPQQGYGYTF.

The chain joins TRBV27 to TRBJ1-2; tentatively, D is TRBD1 (5 bases). CDR1 is MNHEY, CDR2 SMNVEV, per germline (reference sequence). This CDR3 comprises 14 residues. V lost 0 bases and J 3 bases, leaving 8 bases between the germline ends. The CDR3 DNA reads TGTGCCAGCAGTTTATCTGCAGGGCACTATGGCTACACCTTC. As protein: CASSLSAGHYGYTF.

The chain recombines TRBV3-1 (or the pseudogene TRBV3-2) with TRBJ2-7; 8 bases agree with TRBD1. With 4 bases clipped from V and 2 bases from J, the junction kept 10 bases outside the gene matches. This CDR3 has 16 amino acids. Per germline, CDR1 LGHDT and CDR2 YNNKEL (reference sequence). CDR3 in DNA: TGTGCCAGCAGCCCAGGAGTGGGGACAGGAACCTACGAGCAGTACTTC. It specifies CASSPGVGTGTYEQYF.

The rearrangement uses TRBV9 and TRBJ1-2; D is undetermined. CDR3 length: 14 residues. The germline gives CDR1 SGDLS, CDR2 YYNGEE. The V and J ends lost 4 bases and 7 bases respectively, with 17 bases between them. The CDR3 region is CASSLQTSSSGYTF. CDR3 coding DNA: TGTGCCAGCAGCTTGCAGACATCTTCGAGTGGCTACACCTTC.

The V and J genes are TRBV2 and TRBJ1-2; a weak D match, TRBD1 (5 bases). Germline values: CDR1 SNHLY, CDR2 FYNNEI. V lost 5 bases to trimming and J lost 4 bases, with 14 bases between them. The CDR3 is 14 residues long. The CDR3 spells CASSTGGRGYGYTF. For the CDR3, the DNA is TGTGCCAGCAGTACGGGGGGAAGGGGCTATGGCTACACCTTC.

In its sample, this clone was seen once. This chain joins TRBV11-3 and TRBJ2-2, with 8 bases aligning to TRBD2. From germline, CDR1 is SGHNT and CDR2 YENEEA. Germline trimming cut 5 bases from V and 0 bases from J; bases unmatched to any gene: 5. CDR3 length: 16 residues. In DNA form, the CDR3 reads TGTGCCAGCAGCGGAGCGGGGGTCTCGAACACCGGGGAGCTGTTTTTT. It encodes CASSGAGVSNTGELFF.